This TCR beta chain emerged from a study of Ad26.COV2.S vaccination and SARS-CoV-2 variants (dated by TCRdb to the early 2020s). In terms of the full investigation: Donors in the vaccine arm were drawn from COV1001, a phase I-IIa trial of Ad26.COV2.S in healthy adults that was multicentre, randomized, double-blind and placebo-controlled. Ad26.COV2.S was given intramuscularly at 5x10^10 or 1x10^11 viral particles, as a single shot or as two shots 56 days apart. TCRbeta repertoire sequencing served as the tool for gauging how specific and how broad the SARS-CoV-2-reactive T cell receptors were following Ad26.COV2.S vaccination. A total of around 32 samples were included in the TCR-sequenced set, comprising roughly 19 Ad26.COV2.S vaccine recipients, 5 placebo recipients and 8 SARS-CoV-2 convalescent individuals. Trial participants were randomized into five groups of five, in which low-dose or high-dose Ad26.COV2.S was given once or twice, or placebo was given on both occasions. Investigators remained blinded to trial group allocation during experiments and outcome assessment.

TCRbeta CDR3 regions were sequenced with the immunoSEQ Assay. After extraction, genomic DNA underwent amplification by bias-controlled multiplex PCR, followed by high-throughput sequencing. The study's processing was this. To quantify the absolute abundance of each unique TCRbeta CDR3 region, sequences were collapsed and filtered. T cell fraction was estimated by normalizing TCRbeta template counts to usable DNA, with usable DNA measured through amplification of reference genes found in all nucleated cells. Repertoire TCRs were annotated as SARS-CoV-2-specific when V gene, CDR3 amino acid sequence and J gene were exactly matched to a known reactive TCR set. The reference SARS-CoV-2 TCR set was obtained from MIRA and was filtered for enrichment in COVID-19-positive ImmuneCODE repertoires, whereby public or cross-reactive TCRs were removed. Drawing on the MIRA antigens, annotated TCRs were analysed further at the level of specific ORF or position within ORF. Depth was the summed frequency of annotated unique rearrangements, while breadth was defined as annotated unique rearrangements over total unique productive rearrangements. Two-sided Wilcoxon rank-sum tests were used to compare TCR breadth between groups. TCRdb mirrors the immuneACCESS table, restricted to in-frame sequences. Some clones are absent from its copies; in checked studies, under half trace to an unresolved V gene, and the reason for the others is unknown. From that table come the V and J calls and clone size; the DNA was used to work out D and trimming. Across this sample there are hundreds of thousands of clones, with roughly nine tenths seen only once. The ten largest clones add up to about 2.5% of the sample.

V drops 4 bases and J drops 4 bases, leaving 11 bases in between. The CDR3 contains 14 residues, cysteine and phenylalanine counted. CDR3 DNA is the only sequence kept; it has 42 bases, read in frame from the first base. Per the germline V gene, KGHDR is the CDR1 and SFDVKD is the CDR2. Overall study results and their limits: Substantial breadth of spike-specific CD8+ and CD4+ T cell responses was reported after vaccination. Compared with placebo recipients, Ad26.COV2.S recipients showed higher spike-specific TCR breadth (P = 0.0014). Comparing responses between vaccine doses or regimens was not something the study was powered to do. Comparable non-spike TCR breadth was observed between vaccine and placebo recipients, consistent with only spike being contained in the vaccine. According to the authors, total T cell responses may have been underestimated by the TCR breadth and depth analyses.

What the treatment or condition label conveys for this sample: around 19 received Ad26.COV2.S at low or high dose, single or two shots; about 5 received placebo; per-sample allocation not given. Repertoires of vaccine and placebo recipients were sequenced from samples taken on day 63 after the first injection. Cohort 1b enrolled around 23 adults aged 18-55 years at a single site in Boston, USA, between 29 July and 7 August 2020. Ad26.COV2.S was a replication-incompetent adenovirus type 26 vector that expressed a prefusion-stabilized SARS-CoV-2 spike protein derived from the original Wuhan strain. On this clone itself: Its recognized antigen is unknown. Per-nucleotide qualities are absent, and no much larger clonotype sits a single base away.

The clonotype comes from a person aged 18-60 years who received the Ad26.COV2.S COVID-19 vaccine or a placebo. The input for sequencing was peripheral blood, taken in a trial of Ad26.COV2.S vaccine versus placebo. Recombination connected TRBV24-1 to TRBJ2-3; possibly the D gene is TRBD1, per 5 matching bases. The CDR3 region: CATSDRTTSDTQYF. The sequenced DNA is TGTGCCACCAGTGACCGGACAACCTCAGATACGCAGTATTTT.